This T cell receptor beta chain was identified during a study of blood T cell repertoires in COVID-19. Study-wide context: Some COVID-19 samples were acute and others convalescent; all came from the United States, Italy and Spain. PBMCs, B-cell-depleted T cells, or T cells were the source of the cDNA or gDNA that made up the material.

Per the original data handling: Nucleated cell number was recorded as an estimate derived from reference gene primer amplification. Libraries were prepared by immunoSEQ multiplex PCR; TCRdb keeps only in-frame clonotypes and omits some of them. The V and J calls and clone size are taken from that table; D and trimming were inferred from the DNA. The sample has 250,000 to 300,000 clones; 87% are singletons. This CDR3 contains 15 residues. CDR1 and CDR2 from the germline V gene are SEHNR and FQNEAQ (reference sequence). The V end lost 5 bases, the J end lost 6 bases, and 17 bases lay between the germline ends.

The V gene is TRBV7-9, the J gene TRBJ2-1; D unresolved. The clonotype comes from a woman aged 45-60 years who had recovered from COVID-19. Sequencing was done on a sample of peripheral blood. The CDR3 sequence is CASSRVAVVVNEQFF. Written as DNA, the CDR3 is TGTGCCAGCAGCCGGGTCGCGGTGGTCGTCAATGAGCAGTTCTTC.